This T cell receptor beta chain comes out of a study of T cell responses to AZD1222 COVID-19 vaccine. The protocol was immunoSEQ multiplex PCR, while the TCRdb copy is restricted to in-frame clones and leaves out a portion. The table includes 85,000 to 100,000 clones, more than 75% detected once. In germline, CDR1 is SGHRS, CDR2 YFSETQ. The V end lost 1 base, the J end lost 6 bases, and 13 bases lay between the germline ends. This CDR3 has 14 amino acids. The sample was peripheral blood, taken on day 0 of AZD1222 vaccination. The chain employs TRBV5-1 and TRBJ1-1; D gene ambiguous. The TCR originated in an adult in good health. The CDR3 DNA follows: TGCGCCAGCAGCTTGATACCAGGTCAAGCTGAAGCTTTCTTT. It encodes CASSLIPGQAEAFF.